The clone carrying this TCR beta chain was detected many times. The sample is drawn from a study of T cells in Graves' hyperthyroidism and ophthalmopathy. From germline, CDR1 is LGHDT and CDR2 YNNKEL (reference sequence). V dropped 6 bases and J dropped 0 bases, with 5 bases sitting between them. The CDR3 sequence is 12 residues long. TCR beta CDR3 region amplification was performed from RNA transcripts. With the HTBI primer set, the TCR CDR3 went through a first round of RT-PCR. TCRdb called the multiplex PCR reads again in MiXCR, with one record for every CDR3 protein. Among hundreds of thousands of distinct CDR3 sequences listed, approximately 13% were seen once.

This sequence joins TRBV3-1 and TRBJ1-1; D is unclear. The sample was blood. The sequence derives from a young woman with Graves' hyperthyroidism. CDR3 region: CASRNMNTEAFF. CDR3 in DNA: TGTGCCAGCAGAAATATGAACACTGAAGCTTTCTTT.